This entry describes one TCR beta chain. In the study's own analysis: Amplification of reference gene primers provided the estimated nucleated cell counts. Measured with immunoSEQ multiplex PCR; TCRdb has only the in-frame clones, and not every one. V and J calls and clone size are copied from that table; D and trimming were computed from the DNA. The sample shows hundreds of thousands of clones, 91% of them seen only once. The source of the sample is a study of blood T cell repertoires in COVID-19. Study background: Sites across the United States, Italy and Spain contributed samples from acute and convalescent COVID-19. Sample material is recorded as cDNA or gDNA derived from T cells, B-cell-depleted T cells, or PBMCs.

Between the trimmed V and J ends, which lost 4 bases and 4 bases, there was a span of 16 bases. The CDR3 contains 15 residues. Germline CDR1 reads SGHTA; CDR2 reads FQGNSA. The chain links TRBV7-2 to TRBJ1-2; D remains unclear. This TCR came from a woman under 30 who had recovered from COVID-19. Sequenced material: peripheral blood. CDR3 in amino acids: CASSSPSLSTYGYTF. CDR3 DNA sequence: TGTGCCAGCAGCTCTCCGTCCCTCAGTACCTATGGCTACACCTTC.